This paragraph reports one T cell receptor beta chain. This table comes from immunoSEQ multiplex PCR, and its TCRdb copy is limited to in-frame clones, with some not included. The table lists around 99,000 clones, 70% to 90% of them singletons. These data are taken from a study of blood T cell repertoires in COVID-19. V lost 10 bases, J lost 3 bases, and 11 bases stayed unmatched. Germline V CDR1 and CDR2: SNHLY, FYNNEI. The CDR3 length is 15 residues. This TCR was sampled from a woman aged 55-69 years with acute or convalescent COVID-19. The chain combines TRBV2 with TRBJ2-1, with 8 bases fitting TRBD2. Material for sequencing was peripheral blood. The CDR3 DNA reads as TGTGCCAACTTTCCTCCAGCGGGAGACTACAATGAGCAGTTCTTC. It yields the protein CANFPPAGDYNEQFF.